This paragraph covers one T cell receptor beta chain sequence. As yet, its antigen is unknown. Produced via immunoSEQ multiplex PCR; TCRdb's table is partial and in-frame only. This sample has hundreds of thousands of clones, with 86% found just once. This sample was taken from a study of cytomegalovirus exposure and HLA in healthy donors. Turning to the study itself: Later, an analysis reported that the 110 or so validation repertoires had used the same platform as the 666 first-cohort repertoires. Study-level findings and limits: High sensitivity and specificity were reportedly achieved when the classifier diagnosed cytomegalovirus status.

J gave up 7 bases and V 4 bases, and 1 base lay outside the gene matches. Germline V gene lookup returns CDR1 SGHRS and CDR2 YFSETQ. The CDR3 extends over 12 amino acids. The chain couples TRBV5-1 to TRBJ2-1, with 8 bases fitting TRBD1. The sequence came from a woman aged 18-35 years in good health and CMV-seronegative. Material for sequencing was PBMCs. CDR3 DNA sequence: TGCGCCAGCAGCGACAGGGGTAATGAGCAGTTCTTC. Protein product: CASSDRGNEQFF.